Listed below are T cell receptor beta chains from one sample, sequenced in a study of T cells in pancreatic ductal adenocarcinoma. Using immunoSEQ multiplex PCR, the repertoire was profiled, and TCRdb retains in-frame clones only, with some absent. The data hold over 100,000 clones, with nearly 95% observed a single time. Sample: PBMCs. Receptors originate from a human donor with pancreatic ductal adenocarcinoma. CDR3s include the opening cysteine and the closing phenylalanine or tryptophan. The D gene is left open where the match is weak. Clone sizes are given selectively: once, few, many, or a class where the clone is expanded.

d_call: TRBD1
v_call: TRBV5-6
cdr3_length: 14
clone_size: -
j_call: TRBJ2-7
cdr3_aa: CASTGGQGAYEQYF
cdr3_nt: TGTGCCAGCACTGGGGGACAGGGTGCCTACGAGCAGTACTTC

d_call: TRBD2
v_call: TRBV27
cdr3_length: 17
clone_size: -
j_call: TRBJ2-2
cdr3_aa: CASSLVAGGWNTGELFF
cdr3_nt: TGTGCCAGCAGTTTAGTAGCGGGAGGTTGGAACACCGGGGAGCTGTTTTTT

d_call: TRBD2
v_call: TRBV10-1
cdr3_length: 16
clone_size: -
j_call: TRBJ2-1
cdr3_aa: CASSPPLAGYYNEQFF
cdr3_nt: TGCGCCAGCAGCCCCCCCCTAGCGGGATACTACAATGAGCAGTTCTTC

d_call: -
v_call: TRBV5-8
cdr3_length: 11
clone_size: -
j_call: TRBJ2-7
cdr3_aa: CASSRQIEQYF
cdr3_nt: TGTGCCAGCAGCCGCCAGATCGAGCAGTACTTC

d_call: TRBD2
v_call: TRBV7-2
cdr3_length: 15
clone_size: once
j_call: TRBJ2-7
cdr3_aa: CASSFTSGISYEQYF
cdr3_nt: TGTGCCAGCAGCTTTACTAGCGGGATATCCTACGAGCAGTACTTC

d_call: -
v_call: TRBV29-1
cdr3_length: 13
clone_size: -
j_call: TRBJ1-2
cdr3_aa: CSVGLVADYGYTF
cdr3_nt: TGCAGCGTGGGTTTGGTGGCGGACTATGGCTACACCTTC

d_call: TRBD2
v_call: TRBV11-2
cdr3_length: 17
clone_size: -
j_call: TRBJ2-3
cdr3_aa: CASSFFSAGGPTDTQYF
cdr3_nt: TGTGCCAGCAGCTTTTTTTCAGCGGGAGGACCCACAGATACGCAGTATTTT

d_call: TRBD2
v_call: TRBV11-3
cdr3_length: 15
clone_size: once
j_call: TRBJ2-3
cdr3_aa: CASSLQTSGTDTQYF
cdr3_nt: TGTGCCAGCAGCTTACAGACTAGCGGTACAGATACGCAGTATTTT

d_call: -
v_call: TRBV7-9
cdr3_length: 14
clone_size: -
j_call: TRBJ2-1
cdr3_aa: CASSLGGGDNEQFF
cdr3_nt: TGTGCCAGCAGCTTAGGGGGGGGCGACAATGAGCAGTTCTTC

d_call: -
v_call: TRBV5-1
cdr3_length: 15
clone_size: -
j_call: TRBJ1-1
cdr3_aa: CASSLGTDMNTEAFF
cdr3_nt: TGCGCCAGCAGCTTGGGGACAGATATGAACACTGAAGCTTTCTTT

d_call: TRBD1
v_call: TRBV25-1
cdr3_length: 15
clone_size: -
j_call: TRBJ1-2
cdr3_aa: CASSDHGGQGLSYTF
cdr3_nt: TGTGCCAGCAGTGACCACGGCGGACAGGGGTTAAGCTACACCTTC

d_call: -
v_call: TRBV29-1
cdr3_length: 13
clone_size: -
j_call: TRBJ2-5
cdr3_aa: CSVVAENQETQYF
cdr3_nt: TGCAGCGTCGTTGCGGAAAACCAAGAGACCCAGTACTTC

d_call: TRBD1
v_call: TRBV28
cdr3_length: 13
clone_size: -
j_call: TRBJ1-5
cdr3_aa: CASNGQENQPQHF
cdr3_nt: TGTGCCAGCAATGGACAGGAGAATCAGCCCCAGCATTTT

d_call: -
v_call: TRBV19
cdr3_length: 13
clone_size: -
j_call: TRBJ2-5
cdr3_aa: CASRYAGVETQYF
cdr3_nt: TGTGCCAGTAGGTACGCCGGGGTAGAGACCCAGTACTTC

d_call: TRBD1
v_call: TRBV2
cdr3_length: 16
clone_size: -
j_call: TRBJ2-3
cdr3_aa: CASTTTGSLNTDTQYF
cdr3_nt: TGTGCCAGCACTACGACAGGGTCGTTAAACACAGATACGCAGTATTTT

d_call: -
v_call: TRBV15
cdr3_length: 15
clone_size: -
j_call: TRBJ1-5
cdr3_aa: CATSRDSRGYQPQHF
cdr3_nt: TGTGCCACCAGCAGAGATTCCCGAGGCTATCAGCCCCAGCATTTT

d_call: -
v_call: TRBV18
cdr3_length: 16
clone_size: -
j_call: TRBJ2-3
cdr3_aa: CASSPSLSPGTDTQYF
cdr3_nt: TGTGCCAGCTCACCGAGTCTCTCCCCCGGCACAGATACGCAGTATTTT

d_call: TRBD2
v_call: TRBV14
cdr3_length: 14
clone_size: -
j_call: TRBJ2-5
cdr3_aa: CASSLAGYQETQYF
cdr3_nt: TGTGCCAGCAGCCTAGCGGGCTACCAAGAGACCCAGTACTTC

d_call: TRBD2
v_call: TRBV6-1
cdr3_length: 17
clone_size: -
j_call: TRBJ2-1
cdr3_aa: CASGKELAGGPYNEQFF
cdr3_nt: TGTGCCAGCGGTAAAGAACTAGCGGGAGGCCCCTACAATGAGCAGTTCTTC

d_call: TRBD2
v_call: TRBV9
cdr3_length: 16
clone_size: -
j_call: TRBJ2-2
cdr3_aa: CASSVSGGRVGGELFF
cdr3_nt: TGTGCCAGCAGCGTGAGTGGCGGGAGGGTCGGCGGGGAGCTGTTTTTT

d_call: -
v_call: TRBV27
cdr3_length: 15
clone_size: -
j_call: TRBJ1-2
cdr3_aa: CASSLAHGDAYGYTF
cdr3_nt: TGTGCCAGCAGTTTGGCCCACGGGGATGCCTATGGCTACACCTTC

d_call: TRBD1
v_call: TRBV7-9
cdr3_length: 15
clone_size: -
j_call: TRBJ2-7
cdr3_aa: CASSFGRDSSYEQYF
cdr3_nt: TGTGCCAGCAGCTTTGGTCGGGACAGTTCCTACGAGCAGTACTTC

d_call: -
v_call: TRBV7-9
cdr3_length: 14
clone_size: -
j_call: TRBJ2-7
cdr3_aa: CASGGGGWGYEQYF
cdr3_nt: TGTGCCAGCGGTGGGGGAGGATGGGGCTACGAGCAGTACTTC

d_call: TRBD1
v_call: TRBV5-1
cdr3_length: 14
clone_size: -
j_call: TRBJ1-4
cdr3_aa: CASRPGTGNEKLFF
cdr3_nt: TGCGCCAGCAGGCCCGGGACAGGAAATGAAAAACTGTTTTTT

d_call: TRBD1
v_call: TRBV18
cdr3_length: 15
clone_size: -
j_call: TRBJ1-1
cdr3_aa: CASSPRQGTDTEAFF
cdr3_nt: TGTGCCAGCTCACCACGACAGGGGACTGACACTGAAGCTTTCTTT

d_call: TRBD1
v_call: TRBV27
cdr3_length: 16
clone_size: -
j_call: TRBJ2-5
cdr3_aa: CASSATWDRTQETQYF
cdr3_nt: TGTGCCAGCAGTGCCACTTGGGACAGAACTCAAGAGACCCAGTACTTC

d_call: TRBD2
v_call: TRBV28
cdr3_length: 15
clone_size: -
j_call: TRBJ2-2
cdr3_aa: CASSLGTRDTGELFF
cdr3_nt: TGTGCCAGCAGTTTGGGGACTAGAGACACCGGGGAGCTGTTTTTT

d_call: -
v_call: TRBV4-3
cdr3_length: 15
clone_size: -
j_call: TRBJ2-7
cdr3_aa: CASSLQGTPIIGQYF
cdr3_nt: TGCGCCAGCAGCCTCCAGGGTACCCCGATAATCGGGCAGTACTTC

d_call: TRBD1
v_call: TRBV15
cdr3_length: 12
clone_size: -
j_call: TRBJ1-5
cdr3_aa: CATGQASQPQHF
cdr3_nt: TGTGCCACCGGACAGGCCAGTCAGCCCCAGCATTTT

d_call: -
v_call: TRBV14
cdr3_length: 11
clone_size: -
j_call: TRBJ2-5
cdr3_aa: CASSLGETQYF
cdr3_nt: TGTGCCAGCAGCCTCGGAGAGACCCAGTACTTC

d_call: -
v_call: TRBV5-6
cdr3_length: 13
clone_size: -
j_call: TRBJ2-5
cdr3_aa: CASSLRPGETQYF
cdr3_nt: TGTGCCAGCAGCCTAAGGCCGGGGGAGACCCAGTACTTC

d_call: TRBD1
v_call: TRBV23-1
cdr3_length: 16
clone_size: -
j_call: TRBJ1-2
cdr3_aa: CASSQSGAGGEDGYTF
cdr3_nt: TGCGCCAGCAGTCAATCGGGGGCAGGGGGCGAGGATGGCTACACCTTC

d_call: TRBD1
v_call: TRBV7-2
cdr3_length: 13
clone_size: -
j_call: TRBJ1-2
cdr3_aa: CASTATGPYGYTF
cdr3_nt: TGTGCCAGCACCGCGACAGGGCCCTATGGCTACACCTTC

d_call: -
v_call: TRBV29-1
cdr3_length: 13
clone_size: few
j_call: TRBJ2-7
cdr3_aa: CSVESDTRYEQYF
cdr3_nt: TGCAGCGTTGAATCCGACACCCGCTACGAGCAGTACTTC

d_call: TRBD2
v_call: TRBV12-5
cdr3_length: 14
clone_size: -
j_call: TRBJ2-1
cdr3_aa: CASGTSGRGSEQFF
cdr3_nt: TGTGCTAGTGGGACTAGCGGGAGGGGGAGTGAGCAGTTCTTC

d_call: TRBD2
v_call: TRBV7-2
cdr3_length: 14
clone_size: -
j_call: TRBJ2-7
cdr3_aa: CASSLASVAGEQYF
cdr3_nt: TGTGCCAGCAGCTTAGCGTCGGTAGCGGGGGAGCAGTACTTC

d_call: -
v_call: TRBV18
cdr3_length: 14
clone_size: -
j_call: TRBJ2-3
cdr3_aa: CASSPPTRTDTQYF
cdr3_nt: TGTGCCAGCTCACCCCCGACTCGCACAGATACGCAGTATTTT

d_call: -
v_call: TRBV2
cdr3_length: 13
clone_size: -
j_call: TRBJ1-4
cdr3_aa: CASRTAFNEKLFF
cdr3_nt: TGTGCCAGCAGGACAGCATTTAATGAAAAACTGTTTTTT

d_call: -
v_call: TRBV28
cdr3_length: 13
clone_size: -
j_call: TRBJ2-5
cdr3_aa: CASSLTGIETQYF
cdr3_nt: TGTGCCAGCAGTTTAACAGGGATTGAGACCCAGTACTTC

d_call: -
v_call: TRBV5-1
cdr3_length: 13
clone_size: once
j_call: TRBJ2-3
cdr3_aa: CATSVSGTDTQYF
cdr3_nt: TGCGCCACCTCCGTTTCGGGAACAGATACGCAGTATTTT

d_call: -
v_call: TRBV7-2
cdr3_length: 11
clone_size: -
j_call: TRBJ2-1
cdr3_aa: CASRSAEEQFF
cdr3_nt: TGTGCCAGCAGGTCAGCGGAAGAGCAGTTCTTC

d_call: -
v_call: TRBV7-3
cdr3_length: 15
clone_size: -
j_call: TRBJ2-2
cdr3_aa: CASSLTGGLGGELFF
cdr3_nt: TGTGCCAGCAGCTTGACGGGGGGCCTCGGCGGGGAGCTGTTTTTT